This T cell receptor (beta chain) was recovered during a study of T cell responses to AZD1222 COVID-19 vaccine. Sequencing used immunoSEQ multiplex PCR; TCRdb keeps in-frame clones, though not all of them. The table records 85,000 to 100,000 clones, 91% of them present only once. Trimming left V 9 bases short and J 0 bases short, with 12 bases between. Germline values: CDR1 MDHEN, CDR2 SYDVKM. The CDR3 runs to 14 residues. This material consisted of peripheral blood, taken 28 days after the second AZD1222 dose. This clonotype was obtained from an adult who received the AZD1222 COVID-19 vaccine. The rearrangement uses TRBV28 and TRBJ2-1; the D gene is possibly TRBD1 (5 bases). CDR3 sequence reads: CASQSGPSYNEQFF. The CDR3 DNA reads TGTGCCAGTCAATCAGGGCCCTCCTACAATGAGCAGTTCTTC.